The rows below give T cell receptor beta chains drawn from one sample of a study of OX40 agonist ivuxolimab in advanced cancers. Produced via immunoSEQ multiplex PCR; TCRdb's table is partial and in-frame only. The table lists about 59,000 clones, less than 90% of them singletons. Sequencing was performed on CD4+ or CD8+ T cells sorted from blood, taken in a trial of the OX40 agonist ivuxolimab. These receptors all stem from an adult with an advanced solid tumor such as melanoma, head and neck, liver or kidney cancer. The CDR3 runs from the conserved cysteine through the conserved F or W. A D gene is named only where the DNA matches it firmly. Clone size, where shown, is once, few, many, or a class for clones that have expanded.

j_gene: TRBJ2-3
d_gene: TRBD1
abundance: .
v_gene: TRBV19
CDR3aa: CACATGASTDTQYF
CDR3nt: TGTGCCTGTGCCACAGGGGCTAGCACAGATACGCAGTATTTT

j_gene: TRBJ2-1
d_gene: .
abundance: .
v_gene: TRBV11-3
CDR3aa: CASSLGGTGSDEQFF
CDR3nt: TGTGCCAGCAGCTTAGGGGGAACCGGGAGCGATGAGCAGTTCTTC

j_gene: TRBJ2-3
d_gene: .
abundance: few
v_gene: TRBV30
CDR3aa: CAWSSGSTDTQYF
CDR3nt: TGTGCCTGGAGTAGCGGGAGCACAGATACGCAGTATTTT

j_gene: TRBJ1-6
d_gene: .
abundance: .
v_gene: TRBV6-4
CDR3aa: CASRLSGSSYNSPLHF
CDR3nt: TGTGCCAGCAGGCTCTCTGGCAGCTCCTATAATTCACCCCTCCACTTT

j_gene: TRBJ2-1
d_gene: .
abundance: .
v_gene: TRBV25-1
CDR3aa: CASSEYSSPTWDEQFF
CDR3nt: TGTGCCAGCAGTGAATACAGCTCACCGACGTGGGATGAGCAGTTCTTC

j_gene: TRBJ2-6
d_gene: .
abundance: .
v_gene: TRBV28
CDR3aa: CASSSYGVSGANVLTF
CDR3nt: TGTGCCAGCAGTTCCTACGGTGTATCTGGGGCCAACGTCCTGACTTTC

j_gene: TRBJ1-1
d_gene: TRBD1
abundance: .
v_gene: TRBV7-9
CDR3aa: CASSPRRVGGEAFF
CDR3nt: TGTGCCAGCAGCCCCCGGAGGGTAGGGGGCGAAGCTTTCTTT

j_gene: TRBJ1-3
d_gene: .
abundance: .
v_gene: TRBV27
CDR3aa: CASSLGHSGNTIYF
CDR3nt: TGTGCCAGCAGTTTAGGGCACTCTGGAAACACCATATATTTT

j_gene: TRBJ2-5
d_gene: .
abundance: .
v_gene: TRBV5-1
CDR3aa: CASSFYRGGETQYF
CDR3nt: TGCGCCAGCAGCTTCTACAGGGGGGGAGAGACCCAGTACTTC

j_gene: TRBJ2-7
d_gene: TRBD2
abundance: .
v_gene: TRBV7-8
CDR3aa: CASSLAGGGPYEQYF
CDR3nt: TGTGCCAGCAGCTTAGCTGGGGGGGGACCCTACGAGCAGTACTTC

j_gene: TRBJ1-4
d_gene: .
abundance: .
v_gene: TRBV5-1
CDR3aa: CASSPTPLNEKLFF
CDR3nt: TGCGCCAGCAGCCCGACCCCCCTTAATGAAAAACTGTTTTTT

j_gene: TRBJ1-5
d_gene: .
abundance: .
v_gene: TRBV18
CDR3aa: CASSPPNNNQPQHF
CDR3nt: TGTGCCAGCTCACCACCGAACAACAATCAGCCCCAGCATTTT

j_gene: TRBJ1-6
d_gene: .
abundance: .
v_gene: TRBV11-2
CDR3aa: CASSLGSEYNSPLHF
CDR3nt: TGTGCCAGCAGCTTAGGTTCGGAATATAATTCACCCCTCCACTTT

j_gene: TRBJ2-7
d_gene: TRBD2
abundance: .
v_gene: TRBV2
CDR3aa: CASTQLAGEFEQYF
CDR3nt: TGTGCCAGCACCCAACTAGCGGGAGAGTTCGAGCAGTACTTC

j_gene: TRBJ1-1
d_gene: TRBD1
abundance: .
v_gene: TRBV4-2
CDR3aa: CASRTGAGMNTEAFF
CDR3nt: TGTGCCAGCAGGACAGGGGCCGGGATGAACACTGAAGCTTTCTTT

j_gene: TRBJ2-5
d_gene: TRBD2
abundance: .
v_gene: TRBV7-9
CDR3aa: CASRSTGTSGTYQETQYF
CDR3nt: TGTGCCAGCAGGTCTACCGGGACTAGCGGGACTTATCAAGAGACCCAGTACTTC

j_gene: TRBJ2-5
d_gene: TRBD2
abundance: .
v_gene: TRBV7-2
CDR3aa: CASSRGLAGGGQETQYF
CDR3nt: TGTGCCAGCAGCAGAGGACTAGCGGGAGGGGGGCAAGAGACCCAGTACTTC

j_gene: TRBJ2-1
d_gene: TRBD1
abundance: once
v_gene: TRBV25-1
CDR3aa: CASSASQGTGPGNEQFF
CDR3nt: TGTGCCAGCAGTGCCTCTCAGGGGACAGGGCCAGGCAATGAGCAGTTCTTC

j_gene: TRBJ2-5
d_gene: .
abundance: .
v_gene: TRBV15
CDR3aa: CATSRDPRFQETQYF
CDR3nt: TGTGCCACCAGCAGAGATCCCAGGTTCCAAGAGACCCAGTACTTC

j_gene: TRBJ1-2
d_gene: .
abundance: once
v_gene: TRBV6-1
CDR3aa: CASSERGRGGGYTF
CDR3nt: TGTGCCAGCAGTGAACGGGGCAGGGGCGGTGGCTACACCTTC

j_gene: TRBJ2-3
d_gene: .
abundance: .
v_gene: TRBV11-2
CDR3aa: CASSLGRLGDTQYF
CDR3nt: TGTGCCAGCAGCTTAGGCCGACTCGGAGATACGCAGTATTTT

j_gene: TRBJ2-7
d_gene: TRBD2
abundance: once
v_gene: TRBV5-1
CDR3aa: CASRGEGFSYEQYF
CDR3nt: TGCGCCAGCAGAGGGGAGGGTTTCTCCTACGAGCAGTACTTC

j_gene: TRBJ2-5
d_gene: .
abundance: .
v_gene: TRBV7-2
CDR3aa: CASSSQSSAQETQYF
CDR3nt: TGTGCCAGCAGCTCCCAAAGTAGCGCCCAAGAGACCCAGTACTTC

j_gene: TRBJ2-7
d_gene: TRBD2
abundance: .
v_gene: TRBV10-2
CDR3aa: CASSTISGSRYEQYF
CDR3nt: TGCGCCAGCAGCACGATCAGCGGGAGTAGATACGAGCAGTACTTC

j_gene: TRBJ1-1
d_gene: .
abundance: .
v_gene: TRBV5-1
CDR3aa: CASSPRWAPETEAFF
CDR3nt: TGCGCCAGCAGTCCGCGGTGGGCGCCGGAAACTGAAGCTTTCTTT

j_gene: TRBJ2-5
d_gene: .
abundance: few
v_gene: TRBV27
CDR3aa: CASSFRVWETQYF
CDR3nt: TGTGCCAGCAGTTTTAGGGTTTGGGAGACCCAGTACTTC

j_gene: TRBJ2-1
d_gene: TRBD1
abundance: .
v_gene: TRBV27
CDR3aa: CASSHDRGRFRNEQFF
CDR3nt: TGTGCCAGCAGCCATGACAGGGGGCGCTTCCGGAATGAGCAGTTCTTC

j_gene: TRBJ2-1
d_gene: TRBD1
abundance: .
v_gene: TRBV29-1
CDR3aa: CSVAGQGAGEQFF
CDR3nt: TGCAGCGTTGCGGGACAGGGGGCCGGTGAGCAGTTCTTC

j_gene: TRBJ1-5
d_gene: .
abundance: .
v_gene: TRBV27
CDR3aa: CASSSNRGNQPQHF
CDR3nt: TGTGCCAGCAGTTCGAACAGGGGCAATCAGCCCCAGCATTTT

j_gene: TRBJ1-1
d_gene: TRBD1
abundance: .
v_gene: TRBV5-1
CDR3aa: CASSPGQMNTEAFF
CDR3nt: TGCGCCAGTAGCCCGGGACAGATGAACACTGAAGCTTTCTTT

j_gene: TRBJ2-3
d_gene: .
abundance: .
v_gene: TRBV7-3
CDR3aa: CASSLIDTDTQYF
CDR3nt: TGTGCCAGCAGCTTAATTGACACAGATACGCAGTATTTT

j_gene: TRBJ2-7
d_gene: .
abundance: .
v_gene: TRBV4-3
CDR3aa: CASSQGRGRRLGSYEQYF
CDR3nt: TGCGCCAGCAGCCAGGGTAGGGGACGGCGACTAGGGTCCTACGAGCAGTACTTC

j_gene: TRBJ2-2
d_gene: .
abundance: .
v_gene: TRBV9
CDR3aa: CASSGLPTGELFF
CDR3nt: TGTGCCAGCAGCGGATTACCCACCGGGGAGCTGTTTTTT

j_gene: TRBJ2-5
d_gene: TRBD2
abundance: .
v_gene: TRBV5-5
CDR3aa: CASTRGVQETQYF
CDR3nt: TGTGCCAGCACCCGGGGGGTCCAAGAGACCCAGTACTTC

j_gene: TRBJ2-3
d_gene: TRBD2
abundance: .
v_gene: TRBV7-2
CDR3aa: CASRSGLASTDTQYF
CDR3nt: TGTGCCAGCAGGTCTGGACTAGCCAGCACAGATACGCAGTATTTT

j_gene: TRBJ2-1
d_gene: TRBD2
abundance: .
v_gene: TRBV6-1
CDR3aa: CASSGRLAGGYNEQFF
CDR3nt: TGTGCCAGCAGTGGGAGACTAGCGGGAGGCTACAATGAGCAGTTCTTC

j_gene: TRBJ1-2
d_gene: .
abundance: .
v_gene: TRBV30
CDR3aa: CAWSVQGYAYGYTF
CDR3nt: TGTGCCTGGAGTGTACAGGGATACGCCTATGGCTACACCTTC